Each of the 15 T cell receptor beta chains below was sequenced from the same sample in a study of memory CD4+ T cells and cytomegalovirus serostatus. Method: immunoSEQ multiplex PCR; TCRdb's copy keeps in-frame clones and lacks some. The table has approximately 61,000 clones, about 78% seen once. The sort gate was single viable CD3+CD4+CD8-CD45RO+ cells for memory CD4+ T cells. The sample comprised memory CD4+ T cells from blood. The source of these receptors is an adult in good health and CMV-seronegative. Some clones in this sample may be carry-over from other donors' samples.

This clone appeared once. The J gene is TRBJ2-3, the V gene TRBV18; TRBD2 matches at 12 bases. V lost 4 bases, J lost 3 bases, and 5 bases stayed unmatched. The CDR3 consists of 16 residues. In germline, CDR1 is KGHSH, CDR2 LQKENI. The chain's CDR3 is CASSLPSGRETDTQYF. The CDR3 DNA reads as TGTGCCAGCTCACTCCCTAGCGGGAGGGAAACAGATACGCAGTATTTT.

The chain combines TRBV7-9 with TRBJ2-7, with TRBD2 as a possible D gene (6 bases). Trimming took 1 base from V and 6 from J, leaving 10 bases between them. Germline V gene data show CDR1 as SEHNR and CDR2 as FQNEAQ (reference sequence). The CDR3 is 13 amino acids. The DNA of the CDR3 is TGTGCCAGCAGCTTAGAGGCGCGGGGCGAGCAGTACTTC. As protein: CASSLEARGEQYF. Full variable domain (outside the CDR3, taken from reference TRBV7-9 and TRBJ2-7): DTGVSQNPRHKITKRGQNVTFRCDPISEHNRLYWYRQTLGQGPEFLTYFQNEAQLEKSRLLSDRFSAERPKGSFSTLEIQRTEQGDSAMYLCASSLEARGEQYFGPGTRLTVT.

The V call is TRBV5-1, the J call TRBJ2-3; no reliable D call. Germline CDR1 is SGHRS and CDR2 is YFSETQ. Trimming took off 0 bases at V and 2 bases at J, with 7 bases between the two ends. The CDR3 has 14 residues. CDR3 DNA sequence: TGCGCCAGCAGCTTGGAAAAGGACACAGATACGCAGTATTTT. Translation gives CASSLEKDTDTQYF.

The count of this clone is one. The chain employs TRBV30 and TRBJ1-5; perhaps TRBD1 as D (5 bases). With 0 bases removed from V and 16 bases from J, the gap between germline ends came to 16 bases. Germline V lookup: CDR1 GTSNPN, CDR2 SVGIG (reference sequence). The CDR3 covers 12 residues. For the CDR3, the DNA is TGTGCCTGGAGTGTAACGCCAGGGTACGTACATTTT. Translated: CAWSVTPGYVHF.

J is TRBJ1-1 and V is TRBV6-6; D is uncertain. CDR3 length: 13 amino acids. Germline CDR1 is MNHNY and CDR2 is SVGAGI (reference sequence). V was shortened by 0 bases and J by 3 bases, with 5 bases between the two germline ends. The CDR3 is CASSYSYDTEAFF. The CDR3 DNA is TGTGCCAGCAGTTACTCGTACGACACTGAAGCTTTCTTT.

The chain employs TRBV4-1 and TRBJ1-1, with D possibly matching TRBD1 (5 bases). The CDR3 spans 15 residues. Germline CDR1 is MGHRA and CDR2 is YSYEKL. The V end was cut by 1 base, the J end by 3 bases, with 12 bases between. The CDR3 spells CASSQAVGGDTEAFF. CDR3 sequence (DNA): TGCGCCAGCAGCCAAGCCGTTGGGGGGGACACTGAAGCTTTCTTT.

V and J are TRBV20-1 and TRBJ1-4; no definite D call. Trimming removed 6 bases from V and 6 bases from J, with 5 bases in between. The CDR3 extends over 10 amino acids. Looked up from germline, CDR1 is DFQATT and CDR2 is SNEGSKA (reference sequence). The CDR3 DNA reads as TGCAGTGCGAAGGATGAAAAACTGTTTTTT. This encodes CSAKDEKLFF.

The chain combines TRBV30 with TRBJ2-7, with D unresolved. Trimming took 0 bases from V and 6 from J, leaving 3 bases between them. CDR1 is GTSNPN and CDR2 is SVGIG in the germline V gene (reference sequence). CDR3 length: 10 amino acids. The CDR3 here is CAWSVGEQYF. CDR3 nucleotide sequence: TGTGCCTGGAGTGTTGGCGAGCAGTACTTC.

V gene TRBV5-1 combines with J gene TRBJ2-7; 10 bases are shared with TRBD2. After removal of 2 bases from V and 3 bases from J, the junction contained 5 bases not matched to a gene. The CDR3 totals 15 residues. The germline V gene has CDR1 SGHRS and CDR2 YFSETQ. CDR3: CASSLSGTSVYEQYF. The CDR3 DNA reads as TGCGCCAGCAGCTTATCCGGGACTAGCGTCTACGAGCAGTACTTC.

The chain uses TRBV30 and TRBJ2-2; D is uncertain. V was trimmed by 2 bases and J by 6 bases, leaving 7 bases between them. Germline CDR1 and CDR2: GTSNPN and SVGIG (reference sequence). CDR3 length: 12 residues. CDR3 in DNA: TGTGCCTGGAGTATCAGTCCCGGGGAGCTGTTTTTT. It codes for CAWSISPGELFF.

This sequence joins TRBV25-1 and TRBJ1-6; TRBD1 aligns across 7 bases. V shed 3 bases, J shed 9 bases, and the junction held 5 bases outside the gene matches. CDR3 length: 14 amino acids. CDR1 is MGHDK and CDR2 is SYGVNS in the germline V gene. The CDR3 nucleotides are TGTGCCAGCAGTGACCCGACAGGGCGTTCACCCCTCCACTTT. It specifies CASSDPTGRSPLHF.

The rearrangement uses TRBV4-1 and TRBJ1-4; 8 bases agree with TRBD1. Germline V lookup: CDR1 MGHRA, CDR2 YSYEKL. The V and J ends lost 4 bases and 8 bases, in that order; junction bases with no gene match: 21. The CDR3 length is 19 residues. The CDR3 here is CASSRTYFSFQGAKEKLFF. The CDR3 nucleotides are TGCGCCAGCAGCCGGACATACTTTTCCTTTCAGGGGGCGAAGGAAAAACTGTTTTTT.

The chain uses TRBV5-1 and TRBJ1-1; D unresolved. CDR3 size: 15 residues. Germline loops: CDR1 SGHRS, CDR2 YFSETQ. V was clipped by 0 bases and J by 3 bases, with 12 bases between them. The CDR3 nucleotides are TGCGCCAGCAGCTTGGTAAGGGTGCGGGACACTGAAGCTTTCTTT. Protein product: CASSLVRVRDTEAFF.

The rearrangement links TRBV28 to TRBJ1-1; D may be TRBD1 (5 bases). V lost 5 bases to trimming and J lost 0 bases, with 22 bases between them. The CDR3 covers 18 residues. Germline-derived CDR1 and CDR2 are MDHEN and SYDVKM. The CDR3 is CASSPSRVWGYMNTEAFF. The CDR3 nucleotides read TGTGCCAGCAGTCCCTCACGGGTGTGGGGCTACATGAACACTGAAGCTTTCTTT.

The chain links TRBV30 to TRBJ2-4; possible D gene TRBD1, 5 bases. The CDR3 runs 17 residues. V shed 0 bases and J shed 8 bases, with 23 bases lying between them. From germline, CDR1 is GTSNPN and CDR2 SVGIG (reference sequence). In DNA, the CDR3 is TGTGCCTGGAGTGTAAGTTTTGCAGGCGCGATGGGGCACATTCAGTACTTC. This gives the protein CAWSVSFAGAMGHIQYF.